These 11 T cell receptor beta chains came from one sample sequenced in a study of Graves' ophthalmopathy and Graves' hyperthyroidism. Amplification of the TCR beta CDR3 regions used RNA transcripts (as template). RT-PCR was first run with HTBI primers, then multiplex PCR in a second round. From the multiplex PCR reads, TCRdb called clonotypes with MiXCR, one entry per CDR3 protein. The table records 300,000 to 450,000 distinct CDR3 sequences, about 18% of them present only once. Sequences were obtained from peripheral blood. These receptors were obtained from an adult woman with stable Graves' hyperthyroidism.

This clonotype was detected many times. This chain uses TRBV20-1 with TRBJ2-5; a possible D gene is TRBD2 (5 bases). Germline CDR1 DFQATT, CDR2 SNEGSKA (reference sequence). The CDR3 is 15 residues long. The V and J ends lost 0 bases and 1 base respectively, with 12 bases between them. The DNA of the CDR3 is TGCAGTGCTAGAGATGGAGCGGAAGGCCAAGAGACCCAGTACTTC. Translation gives CSARDGAEGQETQYF.

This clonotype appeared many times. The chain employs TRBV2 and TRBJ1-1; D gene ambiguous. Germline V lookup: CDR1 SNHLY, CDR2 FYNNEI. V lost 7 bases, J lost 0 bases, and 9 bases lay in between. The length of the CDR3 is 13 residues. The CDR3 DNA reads TGTGCCAGCATCATCATACTGAACACTGAAGCTTTCTTT. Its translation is CASIIILNTEAFF.

The CDR3 loop reads CASSIESRGPYEQYF. The CDR3 DNA is TGTGCCAGCAGTATCGAAAGTCGGGGTCCCTACGAGCAGTACTTC. This sequence joins TRBV28 and TRBJ2-7, with D possibly TRBD2 on 5 matching bases. Trimming left V 5 bases short and J 2 bases short, with 16 bases between. The CDR3 is 15 residues long. CDR1 MDHEN and CDR2 SYDVKM come from the germline V gene.

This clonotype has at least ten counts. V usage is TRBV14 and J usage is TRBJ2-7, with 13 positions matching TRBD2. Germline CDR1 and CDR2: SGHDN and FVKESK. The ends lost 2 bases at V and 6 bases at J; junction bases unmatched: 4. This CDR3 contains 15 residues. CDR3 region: CASSQFGTSGAEQYF. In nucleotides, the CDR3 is TGTGCCAGCAGCCAATTCGGGACTAGCGGGGCCGAGCAGTACTTC.

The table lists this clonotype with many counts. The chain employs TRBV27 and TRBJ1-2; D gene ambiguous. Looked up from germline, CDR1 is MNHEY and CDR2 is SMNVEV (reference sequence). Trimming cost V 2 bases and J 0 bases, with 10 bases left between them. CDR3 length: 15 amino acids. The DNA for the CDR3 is TGTGCCAGCAGTTTAATAGCAAGTACTAACTATGGCTACACCTTC. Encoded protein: CASSLIASTNYGYTF.

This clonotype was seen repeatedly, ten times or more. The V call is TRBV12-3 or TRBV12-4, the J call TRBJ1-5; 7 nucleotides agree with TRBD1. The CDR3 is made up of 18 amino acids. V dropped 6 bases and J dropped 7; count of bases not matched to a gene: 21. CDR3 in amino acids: CASRKEIRGAGVDQPQHF. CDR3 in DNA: TGTGCCAGCAGAAAAGAAATCAGGGGGGCGGGGGTGGACCAGCCCCAGCATTTT.

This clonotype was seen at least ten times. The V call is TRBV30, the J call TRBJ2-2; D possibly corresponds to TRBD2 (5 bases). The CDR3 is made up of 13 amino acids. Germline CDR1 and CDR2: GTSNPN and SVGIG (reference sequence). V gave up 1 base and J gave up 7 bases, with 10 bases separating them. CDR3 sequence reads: CAWSGQAGGELFF. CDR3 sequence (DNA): TGTGCCTGGAGTGGCCAGGCGGGCGGGGAGCTGTTTTTT.

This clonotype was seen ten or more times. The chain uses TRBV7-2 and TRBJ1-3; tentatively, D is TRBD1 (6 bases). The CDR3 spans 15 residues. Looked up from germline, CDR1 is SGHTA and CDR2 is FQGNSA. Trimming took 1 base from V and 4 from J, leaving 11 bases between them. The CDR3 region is CASSLVTGRGNTIYF. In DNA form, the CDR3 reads TGTGCCAGCAGCTTAGTAACAGGGCGCGGAAACACCATATATTTT.

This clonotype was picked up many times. As DNA, the CDR3 is TGTGCCAGCAGGCCACAGGGGGCGAATCGGGACACCATATATTTT. It encodes CASRPQGANRDTIYF. The chain has TRBV6-1 and TRBJ1-3; 9 bases are shared with TRBD1. The CDR3 runs to 15 residues. The trim removed 6 bases at V and 8 bases at J, leaving 11 bases unmatched. Germline V gene data show CDR1 as MNHNS and CDR2 as SASEGT.

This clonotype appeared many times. The CDR3 DNA reads TGTGCCTGGAGTTCCTGGCAGCCCGATTCCTACGAGCAGTACTTC. This encodes CAWSSWQPDSYEQYF. The V call is TRBV30, the J call TRBJ2-7; D ambiguous. Looked up from germline, CDR1 is GTSNPN and CDR2 is SVGIG (reference sequence). The CDR3 is 15 residues long. Trimming cost V 2 bases and J 1 base, with 15 bases left between them.

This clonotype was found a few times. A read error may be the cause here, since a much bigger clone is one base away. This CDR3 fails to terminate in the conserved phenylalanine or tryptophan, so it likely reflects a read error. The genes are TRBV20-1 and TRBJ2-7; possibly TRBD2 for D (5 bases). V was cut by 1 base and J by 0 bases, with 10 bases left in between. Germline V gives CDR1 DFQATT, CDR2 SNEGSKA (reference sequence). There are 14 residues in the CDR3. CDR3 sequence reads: CSARAEAPSYEQYS. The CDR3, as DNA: TGCAGTGCTAGAGCGGAGGCACCCTCCTACGAGCAGTACTCC.